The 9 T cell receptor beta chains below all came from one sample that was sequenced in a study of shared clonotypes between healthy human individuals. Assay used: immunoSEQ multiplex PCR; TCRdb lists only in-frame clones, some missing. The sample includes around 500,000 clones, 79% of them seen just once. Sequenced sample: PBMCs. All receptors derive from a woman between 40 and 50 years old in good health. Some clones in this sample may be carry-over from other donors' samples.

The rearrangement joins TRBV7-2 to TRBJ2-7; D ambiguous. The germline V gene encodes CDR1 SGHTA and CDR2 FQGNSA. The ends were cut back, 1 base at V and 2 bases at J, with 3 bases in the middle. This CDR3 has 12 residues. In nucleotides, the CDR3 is TGTGCCAGCAGCTTAGAGCCCTACGAGCAGTACTTC. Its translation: CASSLEPYEQYF.

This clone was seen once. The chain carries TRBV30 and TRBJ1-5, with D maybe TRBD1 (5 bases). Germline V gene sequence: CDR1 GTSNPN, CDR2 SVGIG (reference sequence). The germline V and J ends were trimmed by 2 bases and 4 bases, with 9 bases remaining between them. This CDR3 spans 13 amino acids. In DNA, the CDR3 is TGTGCCTGGAGTCAGGGAGGGAATCAGCCCCAGCATTTT. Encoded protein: CAWSQGGNQPQHF.

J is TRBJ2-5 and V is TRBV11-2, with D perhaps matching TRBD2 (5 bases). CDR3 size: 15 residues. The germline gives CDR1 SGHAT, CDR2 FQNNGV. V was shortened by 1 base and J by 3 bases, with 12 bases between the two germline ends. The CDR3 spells CASSLGLLWEETQYF. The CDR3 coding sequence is TGTGCCAGCAGCTTAGGACTACTCTGGGAAGAGACCCAGTACTTC.

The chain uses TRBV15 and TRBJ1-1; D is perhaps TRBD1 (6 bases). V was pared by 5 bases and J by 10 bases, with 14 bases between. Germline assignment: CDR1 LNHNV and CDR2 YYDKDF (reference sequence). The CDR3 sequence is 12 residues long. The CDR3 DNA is TGTGCCACCAGCCCTTACAGGGAGGGAGCTTTCTTT. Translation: CATSPYREGAFF. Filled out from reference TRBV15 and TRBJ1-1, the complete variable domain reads DAMVIQNPRYQVTQFGKPVTLSCSQTLNHNVMYWYQQKSSQAPKLLFHYYDKDFNNEADTPDNFQSRRPNTSFCFLDIRSPGLGDTAMYLCATSPYREGAFFGQGTRLTVV.

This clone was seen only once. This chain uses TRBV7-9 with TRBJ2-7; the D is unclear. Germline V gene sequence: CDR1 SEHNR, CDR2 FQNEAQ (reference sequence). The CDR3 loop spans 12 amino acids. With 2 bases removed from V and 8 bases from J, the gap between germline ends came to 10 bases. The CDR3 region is CASSLRPGKQYF. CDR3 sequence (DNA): TGTGCCAGCAGCTTAAGGCCGGGCAAGCAGTACTTC.

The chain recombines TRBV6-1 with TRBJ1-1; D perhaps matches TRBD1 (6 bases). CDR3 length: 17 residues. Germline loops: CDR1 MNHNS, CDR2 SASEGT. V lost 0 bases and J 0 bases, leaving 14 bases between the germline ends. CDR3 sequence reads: CASSEARTGALNTEAFF. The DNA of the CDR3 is TGTGCCAGCAGTGAAGCGAGAACGGGGGCGTTGAACACTGAAGCTTTCTTT.

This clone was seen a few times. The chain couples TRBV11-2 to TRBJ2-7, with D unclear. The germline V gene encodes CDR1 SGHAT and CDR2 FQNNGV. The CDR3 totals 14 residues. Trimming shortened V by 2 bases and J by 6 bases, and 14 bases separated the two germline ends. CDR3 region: CASSLKGTFREQYF. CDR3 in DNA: TGTGCCAGCAGCTTAAAGGGCACATTTCGCGAGCAGTACTTC.

CDR3 loop: CASRLGQGYGYTF. CDR3 coding DNA: TGCGCCAGCAGACTGGGACAGGGGTACGGCTACACCTTC. The J gene is TRBJ1-2, the V gene TRBV5-1; 10 bases agree with TRBD1. This CDR3 spans 13 amino acids. The junction had 6 bases not matched to a gene; V was cut back by 5 bases and J by 8 bases. Germline CDR1 reads SGHRS; CDR2 reads YFSETQ.

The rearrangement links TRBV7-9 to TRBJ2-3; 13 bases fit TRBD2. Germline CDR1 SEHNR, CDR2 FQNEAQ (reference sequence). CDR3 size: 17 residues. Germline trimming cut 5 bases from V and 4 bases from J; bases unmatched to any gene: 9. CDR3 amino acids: CASSPTSGRASADTQYF. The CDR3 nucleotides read TGTGCCAGCAGCCCCACTAGCGGGAGGGCCTCGGCAGATACGCAGTATTTT.